Shown below are 26 T cell receptor beta chains from a single sample sequenced in a study of CD8 T cells in Susac syndrome. It was with random hexamers that roughly 0.45 to 1 ug RNA was reverse transcribed. MiXCR was run by TCRdb on the immunoSEQ multiplex PCR reads, yielding one entry per CDR3 protein. The repertoire holds 150,000 to 200,000 distinct CDR3 sequences, with over 85% as singletons. The material sequenced was CD4+ T cells from PBMCs. The receptors come from a human donor in good health.

The rearrangement joins TRBV4-1 to TRBJ1-3; no reliable D call. V lost 1 base, J lost 0 bases, and 7 bases lay in between. The CDR3 has 15 amino acids. Germline V gene lookup returns CDR1 MGHRA and CDR2 YSYEKL. CDR3 protein: CASSQGPNSGNTIYF. CDR3 bases: TGCGCCAGCAGCCAAGGGCCGAACTCTGGAAACACCATATATTTT.

This chain uses TRBV5-8 with TRBJ2-5; no clear D gene. Germline V gene lookup returns CDR1 SGHTS and CDR2 YDEGEE. The CDR3 loop spans 15 amino acids. The V gene lost 7 bases and the J gene lost 2 bases, with 18 bases spanning the gap. CDR3 bases: TGTGCCAGCCCCCTTCCCCCCGGAGCACAAGAGACCCAGTACTTC. Protein sequence: CASPLPPGAQETQYF.

V usage is TRBV28 and J usage is TRBJ2-1, with 10 positions matching TRBD2. After removal of 4 bases from V and 6 bases from J, the junction contained 6 bases not matched to a gene. The CDR3 runs 15 residues. Germline CDR1 is MDHEN and CDR2 is SYDVKM. CDR3 coding DNA: TGTGCCAGCAGTTCTAGCGGGGGCCGTGGCAATGAGCAGTTCTTC. Its protein is CASSSSGGRGNEQFF.

This clonotype was recorded once. The V and J genes are TRBV29-1 and TRBJ1-2; D unresolved. This CDR3 comprises 13 residues. Trimming cost V 3 bases and J 6 bases, with 14 bases left between them. CDR1 SQVTM and CDR2 ANQGSEA come from the germline V gene. Here the CDR3 DNA reads TGCAGCGTTGATGCCGCGAGCCAGGATGGCTACACCTTC. Translation: CSVDAASQDGYTF.

This chain connects TRBV5-6 to TRBJ2-4, with a possible D match to TRBD1 (5 bases). From germline, CDR1 is SGHDT and CDR2 YYEEEE. CDR3 length: 16 residues. With 3 bases removed from V and 0 bases from J, the gap between germline ends came to 13 bases. This CDR3 is CASSSGHDLAKNIQYF. The CDR3 DNA is TGTGCCAGCAGCTCCGGACACGACCTAGCCAAAAACATTCAGTACTTC.

The V call is TRBV3-1, the J call TRBJ2-1; D assignment may be TRBD1 or TRBD2 (5 bases each). CDR3 length: 16 residues. With 1 base removed from V and 3 bases from J, the gap between germline ends came to 13 bases. CDR1 LGHDT and CDR2 YNNKEL come from the germline V gene (reference sequence). The chain's CDR3 is CASSQGGTVYYNEQFF. DNA of the CDR3: TGTGCCAGCAGCCAAGGTGGGACGGTGTACTACAATGAGCAGTTCTTC.

The chain links TRBV20-1 to TRBJ1-6; the D gene is possibly TRBD1 (5 bases). This CDR3 region has 14 residues. Trimming removed 1 base from V and 10 bases from J, with 14 bases in between. Germline assignment: CDR1 DFQATT and CDR2 SNEGSKA (reference sequence). The CDR3 protein is CSARAPGARSPLHF. CDR3 sequence (DNA): TGCAGTGCTAGAGCCCCTGGGGCCCGATCACCCCTCCACTTT.

This clonotype was observed a handful of times. J is TRBJ1-1 and V is TRBV18; D is uncertain. CDR3 length: 15 residues. From germline, CDR1 is KGHSH and CDR2 LQKENI. V was pared by 3 bases and J by 0 bases, with 11 bases between. CDR3 nucleotide sequence: TGTGCCAGCTCACCGGCGGTTTTGGTGAACACTGAAGCTTTCTTT. Translated, it gives CASSPAVLVNTEAFF.

This clonotype was picked up one time. This chain joins TRBV5-1 and TRBJ2-3; D is perhaps TRBD1 or TRBD2 (5 bases each). There are 13 residues in the CDR3. Deletions cut 1 base from V and 4 bases from J, with 7 bases between. Germline V gene data show CDR1 as SGHRS and CDR2 as YFSETQ. The CDR3 spells CASSLMGADTQYF. The CDR3 bases are TGCGCCAGCAGCTTGATGGGGGCAGATACGCAGTATTTT.

The J gene is TRBJ2-3, the V gene TRBV10-3; 7 bases match TRBD2. CDR1 and CDR2 (germline): ENHRY, SYGVKD. The CDR3 length is 14 residues. Unmatched junction bases numbered 6, after V lost 3 bases and J lost 6 bases. CDR3 sequence (DNA): TGTGCCATCAGTGACGGGACTAAGAGCGATACGCAGTATTTT. Translation gives CAISDGTKSDTQYF.

The chain uses TRBV20-1 and TRBJ1-1; D may be TRBD1 (5 bases). Germline V gene data show CDR1 as DFQATT and CDR2 as SNEGSKA (reference sequence). Trimming left V 5 bases short and J 0 bases short, with 13 bases between. The CDR3 has 14 residues. CDR3 amino acids: CSAWRGAMNTEAFF. The DNA for the CDR3 is TGCAGTGCTTGGAGAGGGGCCATGAACACTGAAGCTTTCTTT.

The rearrangement links TRBV5-1 to TRBJ2-6; perhaps TRBD1 as D (6 bases). CDR1 and CDR2 from the germline V gene are SGHRS and YFSETQ. This CDR3 comprises 16 residues. Trimming stripped 4 bases from V and 4 bases from J, with 15 bases between. The CDR3 nucleotides are TGCGCCAGCAGCCTTGATGGGGGCGCAGGGGCCAACGTCCTGACTTTC. Its protein is CASSLDGGAGANVLTF.

The chain recombines TRBV10-3 with TRBJ2-7; 7 nucleotides align to TRBD1. Trimming cost V 6 bases and J 5 bases; bases outside gene matches: 13. This CDR3 is built from 15 residues. Germline V gives CDR1 ENHRY, CDR2 SYGVKD. CDR3 sequence (DNA): TGTGCCATCAGGATTACCGGGACAGAAATAAACGAGCAGTACTTC. Its protein product is CAIRITGTEINEQYF.

The rearrangement uses TRBV11-2 and TRBJ2-3; D tentatively fits TRBD1 or TRBD2 (6 bases each). There are 13 residues in the CDR3. Deletions cut 5 bases from V and 2 bases from J, with 8 bases between. Looked up from germline, CDR1 is SGHAT and CDR2 is FQNNGV. In DNA, the CDR3 is TGTGCCAGCAGCCCGGGGGCCACAGATACGCAGTATTTT. It yields the protein CASSPGATDTQYF.

The chain carries TRBV4-1 and TRBJ2-2; maybe TRBD2 (5 bases). The V and J ends lost 4 bases and 1 base respectively, with 13 bases between them. This CDR3 contains 16 residues. The V gene's germline CDR1 is MGHRA and CDR2 YSYEKL. CDR3 DNA: TGCGCCAGCAGCCCGAGGGCTGGGTTGAACACCGGGGAGCTGTTTTTT. Encoded protein: CASSPRAGLNTGELFF.

This clonotype has just one count. The chain combines TRBV28 with TRBJ1-2; no clear D. The CDR3 covers 11 residues. Trimming removed 5 bases from V and 8 bases from J, with 9 bases in between. Germline CDR1 reads MDHEN; CDR2 reads SYDVKM. The CDR3: CASSNLGGYTF. CDR3 coding DNA: TGTGCCAGCAGTAACCTAGGGGGCTACACCTTC.

The chain recombines TRBV29-1 with TRBJ2-3, with TRBD1 identical over 7 bases. The CDR3 extends over 13 amino acids. The germline V gene has CDR1 SQVTM and CDR2 ANQGSEA. The trim removed 4 bases at V and 2 bases at J, leaving 3 bases unmatched. The CDR3 sequence: CSVVGTVTDTQYF. CDR3 DNA: TGCAGCGTTGTAGGGACAGTCACAGATACGCAGTATTTT.

The chain combines TRBV7-2 with TRBJ1-2; no reliable D call. This CDR3 has 14 amino acids. V was trimmed by 5 bases and J by 3 bases, leaving 13 bases between them. Germline CDR1 reads SGHTA; CDR2 reads FQGNSA. The CDR3 bases are TGTGCCAGCAGCCTTAATGGTGGGGACTATGGCTACACCTTC. Translating gives CASSLNGGDYGYTF.

The V gene is TRBV13, the J gene TRBJ1-5; 10 bases align to TRBD1. Germline V gives CDR1 PRHDT, CDR2 FYEKMQ (reference sequence). The CDR3 contains 18 residues. V gave up 3 bases and J gave up 1 base; unmatched junction bases: 9. The CDR3 loop is CASSFTGTGVPSNQPQHF. The CDR3 DNA reads as TGTGCCAGCAGCTTCACGGGGACAGGGGTCCCAAGCAATCAGCCCCAGCATTTT.

The gene calls are TRBV7-6 and TRBJ2-3; possible D gene TRBD1, 5 bases. V shed 6 bases and J shed 5 bases, with 12 bases lying between them. This CDR3 contains 13 residues. Germline values: CDR1 SGHVS, CDR2 FNYEAQ. The CDR3, as DNA: TGTGCCAGCAGTCAAGAGCAGGGAGATACGCAGTATTTT. This encodes CASSQEQGDTQYF.

The chain recombines TRBV9 with TRBJ2-7, with a tentative D call TRBD1 (5 bases). The CDR3 totals 13 residues. The V gene lost 4 bases and the J gene lost 6 bases, with 14 bases spanning the gap. Germline V gene sequence: CDR1 SGDLS, CDR2 YYNGEE. The chain's CDR3 is CASSPPWGGEQYF. The CDR3 DNA sequence: TGTGCCAGCAGCCCACCCTGGGGCGGCGAGCAGTACTTC.

This clonotype was recorded only once. The chain uses TRBV20-1 and TRBJ1-2; no reliable D call. The CDR3 is 12 residues long. The germline gives CDR1 DFQATT, CDR2 SNEGSKA (reference sequence). The ends were cut back, 1 base at V and 8 bases at J, with 11 bases in the middle. The CDR3 here is CSARGAGAGYTF. The DNA for the CDR3 is TGCAGTGCTAGAGGGGCGGGAGCCGGCTACACCTTC.

This rearrangement joins TRBV5-1 to TRBJ2-5, with 9 positions matching TRBD2. The CDR3 spans 14 residues. V was pared by 4 bases and J by 4 bases, with 5 bases of the junction left unmatched. Per germline, CDR1 SGHRS and CDR2 YFSETQ. CDR3 sequence: CASSNLSGGETQYF. CDR3 nucleotide sequence: TGCGCCAGCAGCAACCTTAGCGGGGGAGAGACCCAGTACTTC.

The chain recombines TRBV20-1 with TRBJ2-2; D ambiguous. Germline V lookup: CDR1 DFQATT, CDR2 SNEGSKA (reference sequence). Between the trimmed V and J ends, which lost 3 bases and 6 bases, there was a span of 5 bases. This CDR3 is built from 11 residues. CDR3 sequence: CSASSPGELFF. The CDR3, as DNA: TGCAGTGCTAGCAGCCCCGGGGAGCTGTTTTTT.

The CDR3 bases are TGTGCCAGCACCCTTCCATACCCGGGGGAGGAGACCCAGTACTTC. Encoded protein: CASTLPYPGEETQYF. This rearrangement joins TRBV7-2 to TRBJ2-5, with D tentatively TRBD2 (6 bases). The CDR3 covers 15 residues. V shed 7 bases and J shed 5 bases, with 20 bases lying between them. Germline-derived CDR1 and CDR2 are SGHTA and FQGNSA.

The chain joins TRBV6-4 to TRBJ1-6; D not certain. Germline V CDR1 and CDR2: MRHNA, SNTAGT. CDR3 length: 15 residues. Deletions cut 5 bases from V and 4 bases from J, with 12 bases between. The CDR3 DNA follows: TGTGCCAGCAGTATAAACCGGGAATATAATTCACCCCTCCACTTT. As protein: CASSINREYNSPLHF.